Following are 29 T cell receptor beta chains from one sample sequenced in a study of cytomegalovirus exposure and HLA in healthy donors. PCR involved 60 Vbeta and 13 Jbeta primers. TCRdb's copy holds only in-frame clones and misses some; the assay was immunoSEQ multiplex PCR. The table records 130,000 to 150,000 clones, around 79% of them present only once. The specimen was PBMCs. These receptors were taken from a woman aged 40 to 50 in good health and CMV-seropositive.

This clone showed up just once. The V call is TRBV27, the J call TRBJ1-1; perhaps TRBD1 as D (5 bases). V was pared by 7 bases and J by 6 bases, with 18 bases between. The CDR3 has 14 amino acids. Germline V gene lookup returns CDR1 MNHEY and CDR2 SMNVEV (reference sequence). The CDR3 spells CASNPSGRDPEAFF. CDR3 DNA sequence: TGTGCCAGCAACCCCAGCGGGAGGGACCCTGAAGCTTTCTTT.

This chain uses TRBV7-3 with TRBJ1-2; TRBD1 aligns across 9 bases. The CDR3 has 14 residues. In germline, CDR1 is SGHTA, CDR2 FQGTGA. The trim removed 4 bases at V and 8 bases at J, leaving 8 bases unmatched. CDR3 protein: CASSWDRDSKGYTF. The CDR3 DNA sequence: TGTGCCAGCAGCTGGGACAGGGACTCGAAGGGCTACACCTTC.

J is TRBJ2-7 and V is TRBV6-5; TRBD1 agrees at 9 bases. The CDR3 runs to 13 residues. The germline V gene has CDR1 MNHEY and CDR2 SVGAGI. Trimming at V came to 6 bases and at J to 7 bases, leaving 7 bases not matched to a gene. This CDR3 reads CASSPQGAREQYF. Written as DNA, the CDR3 is TGTGCCAGCAGCCCACAGGGGGCGAGGGAGCAGTACTTC.

V gene TRBV5-1 combines with J gene TRBJ1-1; D may be TRBD1 (6 bases). In germline, CDR1 is SGHRS, CDR2 YFSETQ. With 1 base removed from V and 8 bases from J, the gap between germline ends came to 15 bases. The CDR3 contains 14 residues. The CDR3 spells CASSLNMDRTEAFF. The CDR3 DNA follows: TGCGCCAGCAGCTTGAATATGGACAGAACCGAAGCTTTCTTT. Combining the CDR3 with reference TRBV5-1 and TRBJ1-1 gives the whole variable domain KAGVTQTPRYLIKTRGQQVTLSCSPISGHRSVSWYQQTPGQGLQFLFEYFSETQRNKGNFPGRFSGRQFSNSRSEMNVSTLELGDSALYLCASSLNMDRTEAFFGQGTRLTVV.

The chain carries TRBV27 and TRBJ1-1; tentative D call: TRBD1 (6 bases). V dropped 7 bases and J dropped 6 bases, with 18 bases sitting between them. Germline assignment: CDR1 MNHEY and CDR2 SMNVEV (reference sequence). This CDR3 has 14 amino acids. The CDR3: CASTKLGGVAEAFF. CDR3 sequence (DNA): TGTGCCAGCACCAAGTTAGGGGGGGTCGCTGAAGCTTTCTTT.

This clone has just one count. This sequence joins TRBV7-9 and TRBJ2-3, with 10 nucleotides matching TRBD2. The length of the CDR3 is 16 residues. The V gene end was trimmed by 5 bases and the J gene end by 6 bases; junction bases not matched to a gene: 11. Germline V gives CDR1 SEHNR, CDR2 FQNEAQ (reference sequence). This chain's CDR3 is CASSLLAGAPGDTQYF. The CDR3 region has the DNA TGTGCCAGCAGCCTCCTAGCGGGGGCCCCGGGCGATACGCAGTATTTT.

The rearrangement links TRBV4-1 to TRBJ2-1; 13 bases map to TRBD2. The length of the CDR3 is 16 residues. The germline V gene has CDR1 MGHRA and CDR2 YSYEKL. With V trimmed by 3 bases and J by 5 bases, 4 bases remained unmatched. CDR3 DNA sequence: TGCGCCAGCAGCCACACGGGACTAGCGGGGAACAATGAGCAGTTCTTC. Its translation: CASSHTGLAGNNEQFF.

The genes are TRBV27 and TRBJ2-7, with a possible D match to TRBD2 (6 bases). Per the germline V gene, CDR1 is MNHEY and CDR2 is SMNVEV (reference sequence). The CDR3 is made up of 15 amino acids. V was cut by 5 bases and J by 8 bases, with 22 bases left in between. CDR3 in amino acids: CASSTHREPGLKQYF. The DNA of the CDR3 is TGTGCCAGCAGTACTCACCGGGAGCCGGGTCTCAAGCAGTACTTC.

The gene calls are TRBV5-1 and TRBJ2-6, with 9 bases that match TRBD1. In germline, CDR1 is SGHRS, CDR2 YFSETQ. The CDR3 extends over 17 amino acids. J lost 2 bases, V lost 2 bases, and 5 bases had no gene match. The CDR3 here is CASSFADRGAGANVLTF. The CDR3 DNA is TGCGCCAGCAGCTTCGCGGACAGGGGTGCTGGGGCCAACGTCCTGACTTTC.

This rearrangement joins TRBV5-6 to TRBJ2-7, with TRBD1 matching 7 bases. This CDR3 region has 18 residues. The junction had 13 bases not matched to a gene; V was cut back by 1 base and J by 0 bases. Germline values: CDR1 SGHDT, CDR2 YYEEEE. This CDR3 is CASSLLGQYHISSYEQYF. DNA for the CDR3: TGTGCCAGCAGCTTGTTGGGACAGTACCATATTAGCTCCTACGAGCAGTACTTC.

The chain carries TRBV19 and TRBJ2-2; 7 bases are a match to TRBD2. The junction had 5 bases not matched to a gene; V was cut back by 6 bases and J by 7 bases. Germline V gene sequence: CDR1 LNHDA, CDR2 SQIVND (reference sequence). The CDR3 consists of 13 residues. The CDR3 sequence is CASSPGRVGELFF. Written as DNA, the CDR3 is TGTGCCAGTAGCCCAGGGAGGGTCGGGGAGCTGTTTTTT.

This clone has just a few counts. V usage is TRBV5-1 and J usage is TRBJ2-6; TRBD2 is a possible D gene (6 bases). V lost 1 base to trimming and J lost 2 bases, with 22 bases between them. Germline loops: CDR1 SGHRS, CDR2 YFSETQ. The CDR3 runs 20 residues. The chain's CDR3 is CASSLYSSASGGAGANVLTF. As DNA, the CDR3 is TGCGCCAGCAGCTTGTATTCTTCCGCGAGTGGCGGGGCTGGGGCCAACGTCCTGACTTTC.

The rearrangement links TRBV21-1 to TRBJ2-5; TRBD1, the table's D call, was not compared with the DNA. TRBV21-1 corresponds to a pseudogene. The CDR3 runs to 13 residues. CDR3 region: CASTPGGRETQYF. CDR3 nucleotides: TGTGCCAGCACTCCAGGGGGCCGAGAGACCCAGTACTTC.

V gene TRBV4-1 combines with J gene TRBJ2-1; TRBD1 matches 7 bases. The CDR3 is 13 residues long. In germline, CDR1 is MGHRA, CDR2 YSYEKL. The V segment lost 3 bases and the J segment 7 bases; nucleotides outside the gene matches: 3. The CDR3, as DNA: TGCGCCAGCAGCCAGGTCAGGGGGAATGAGCAGTTCTTC. Translated, it gives CASSQVRGNEQFF.

This clone was counted a few times. The chain employs TRBV4-2 and TRBJ1-3, with D maybe TRBD1 (5 bases). V lost 0 bases to trimming and J lost 2 bases, with 17 bases between them. Germline V gene sequence: CDR1 LGHNA, CDR2 YNFKEQ. There are 18 residues in the CDR3. CDR3 sequence reads: CASSQDGAGELTGNTIYF. The DNA of the CDR3 is TGTGCCAGCAGCCAAGATGGGGCGGGGGAGTTGACTGGAAACACCATATATTTT.

This clone was seen a few times. The rearrangement uses TRBV5-1 and TRBJ1-1; the D gene is possibly TRBD1 (5 bases). This CDR3 region has 17 residues. Germline V gives CDR1 SGHRS, CDR2 YFSETQ. The V end lost 3 bases, the J end lost 3 bases, and 21 bases lay between the germline ends. The DNA for the CDR3 is TGCGCCAGCAGCTCGGGGGAACCGACAGAGGTGTACACTGAAGCTTTCTTT. Amino acids: CASSSGEPTEVYTEAFF.

The chain recombines TRBV19 with TRBJ1-1; the D gene is possibly TRBD1 (6 bases). Trimming removed 6 bases at V and 7 bases at J, with 12 bases between. This CDR3 spans 12 amino acids. Germline loops: CDR1 LNHDA, CDR2 SQIVND (reference sequence). The CDR3 DNA reads TGTGCCAGTAGCCAACAGGGCCATGAAGCTTTCTTT. Its translation: CASSQQGHEAFF. The full variable domain, in which reference TRBV19 and TRBJ1-1 provide the parts outside the CDR3, is DGGITQSPKYLFRKEGQNVTLSCEQNLNHDAMYWYRQDPGQGLRLIYYSQIVNDFQKGDIAEGYSVSREKKESFPLTVTSAQKNPTAFYLCASSQQGHEAFFGQGTRLTVV.

The V and J genes are TRBV2 and TRBJ2-5; maybe TRBD1 (6 bases). This CDR3 has 13 amino acids. Trimming took 5 bases from V and 7 from J, leaving 14 bases between them. CDR1 is SNHLY and CDR2 is FYNNEI in the germline V gene. The CDR3 DNA reads as TGTGCCAGCAGTCTAACAGGGACGGTGACCCAGTACTTC. Amino acid sequence: CASSLTGTVTQYF.

A single count supports this clone. The chain has TRBV6-1 and TRBJ2-7; TRBD2 might be the D (5 bases). There are 13 residues in the CDR3. V lost 9 bases and J lost 5, with 17 bases in between. Germline CDR1 is MNHNS and CDR2 is SASEGT. The CDR3 nucleotides read TGTGCCAGTAAGTGGAGCGCCGGGGACGAGCAGTACTTC. Amino acids: CASKWSAGDEQYF.

The rearrangement uses TRBV7-3 and TRBJ1-1; D ambiguous. Germline assignment: CDR1 SGHTA and CDR2 FQGTGA. This CDR3 is built from 13 residues. V dropped 2 bases and J dropped 1 base, with 5 bases sitting between them. Here the CDR3 DNA reads TGTGCCAGCAGCTTAGAGGGGAACACTGAAGCTTTCTTT. This sequence encodes CASSLEGNTEAFF.

This clone was observed a handful of times. The rearrangement joins TRBV5-1 to TRBJ1-2, with TRBD1 matching 7 bases. The CDR3 is 12 amino acids. V was clipped by 4 bases and J by 6 bases; unmatched bases: 3. CDR1 is SGHRS, CDR2 YFSETQ, per germline. CDR3 sequence (DNA): TGCGCCAGCAGCCCTGGACAGGATGGCTACACCTTC. The encoded protein is CASSPGQDGYTF.

The gene calls are TRBV19 and TRBJ1-2; 8 nucleotides line up with TRBD1. The CDR3 runs 14 residues. Germline V gene data show CDR1 as LNHDA and CDR2 as SQIVND (reference sequence). V lost 4 bases, J lost 4 bases, and 5 bases stayed unmatched. The CDR3 sequence is CASSRTGTLYGYTF. CDR3 DNA sequence: TGTGCCAGTAGTAGGACAGGGACCCTCTATGGCTACACCTTC.

The V and J genes are TRBV27 and TRBJ1-6; 11 bases match TRBD1. The J segment lost 9 bases and the V segment lost 6 bases, leaving 1 base of the junction unmatched. CDR3 size: 13 residues. CDR1 and CDR2 (germline): MNHEY, SMNVEV (reference sequence). DNA of the CDR3: TGTGCCAGCAGGGACAGGGGGCTTTCACCCCTCCACTTT. Translating gives CASRDRGLSPLHF.

The chain is built from TRBV10-1 and TRBJ2-1; 7 positions match TRBD2. After removal of 4 bases from V and 5 bases from J, the junction contained 11 bases not matched to a gene. The CDR3 runs 16 residues. Germline CDR1 WNHNN, CDR2 SYGVQD (reference sequence). The CDR3 DNA sequence: TGCGCCAGCAGTGGCTCAGCGGGGTGGAGGGACAATGAGCAGTTCTTC. Amino acids: CASSGSAGWRDNEQFF.

The V gene is TRBV19, the J gene TRBJ2-7, with 7 bases aligning to TRBD1. The germline gives CDR1 LNHDA, CDR2 SQIVND (reference sequence). The CDR3 consists of 12 residues. The trim removed 2 bases at V and 12 bases at J, leaving 7 bases unmatched. The DNA for the CDR3 is TGTGCCAGTAGTATACGACAGGGAGAATTGTACTTC. Its protein product is CASSIRQGELYF.

This chain uses TRBV29-1 with TRBJ1-2, with TRBD1 matching over 9 bases. Germline CDR1 and CDR2: SQVTM and ANQGSEA. The CDR3 length is 15 residues. The V gene end was trimmed by 1 base and the J gene end by 8 bases; junction bases not matched to a gene: 11. In DNA form, the CDR3 reads TGCAGCGTTGAAGGGAGACAGGGGGTTCTGTGGGGCTACACCTTC. This encodes CSVEGRQGVLWGYTF. Variable domain in full (rest from reference TRBV29-1 and TRBJ1-2): SAVISQKPSRDICQRGTSLTIQCQVDSQVTMMFWYRQQPGQSLTLIATANQGSEATYESGFVIDKFPISRPNLTFSTLTVSNMSPEDSSIYLCSVEGRQGVLWGYTFGSGTRLTVV.

The chain combines TRBV5-6 with TRBJ1-1; D gene uncertain. Germline V CDR1 and CDR2: SGHDT, YYEEEE. V was shortened by 4 bases and J by 4 bases, with 17 bases between the two germline ends. The CDR3 sequence is 15 residues long. CDR3 amino acids: CASSRLGGIGTEAFF. The CDR3 region has the DNA TGTGCCAGCAGCCGGCTCGGAGGGATTGGCACTGAAGCTTTCTTT.

The chain couples TRBV30 to TRBJ1-2; the D gene is possibly TRBD1 (6 bases). In germline, CDR1 is GTSNPN, CDR2 SVGIG (reference sequence). CDR3 length: 12 amino acids. The V gene lost 4 bases and the J gene lost 10 bases, with 16 bases spanning the gap. The CDR3 loop reads CAWNLGGVSYTF. CDR3 nucleotide sequence: TGTGCCTGGAACCTAGGGGGGGTTTCCTACACCTTC.

The chain links TRBV10-3 to TRBJ1-1, with 8 bases that match TRBD1. This CDR3 has 13 residues. V was pared by 6 bases and J by 3 bases, with 3 bases of the junction left unmatched. Germline CDR1 is ENHRY and CDR2 is SYGVKD. CDR3 nucleotide sequence: TGTGCCATCAGCCGGACAGGGTACACTGAAGCTTTCTTT. Residues: CAISRTGYTEAFF.